One and the same sample provided the 27 T cell receptor beta chains below, sequenced in a study of CXCR3-negative and CXCR3-positive naive CD8 T cells. These receptors' antigens are unknown. UMI labels and 5' RACE were used to prepare the TRB cDNA libraries. TCRdb re-called the 5' RACE reads and catalogs CDR3 proteins one per entry, DNA excluded. The sample data list some 150,000 distinct CDR3 sequences. Study-wide results and limits: CXCR3-positive naive cells carried more hydrophobic TRB CDR3s than CXCR3-negative ones.

The sequenced material came from naive CXCR3+ CD8+ T cells from blood. As to subset: CD45RO-CCR7+CD27+CD95- naive CD8+ T cells expressing CXCR3 (TNR3+). The receptors come from a human donor in good health. Some clones in this sample may be carry-over from other donors' samples.

This chain links TRBV28 with TRBJ1-1; TCRdb names TRBD1, which stays unverified in the absence of DNA. The length of the CDR3 is 17 residues. Germline-derived CDR1 and CDR2 are MDHEN and SYDVKM. The CDR3 spells CARSLHLRTGTNTEAFF.

The gene calls are TRBV5-1 and TRBJ2-3; TCRdb calls TRBD2, which cannot be checked without DNA. This CDR3 contains 19 residues. Per the germline V gene, CDR1 is SGHRS and CDR2 is YFSETQ. The CDR3 is CARSPQPPQAEGSTDTQYF.

This sequence joins TRBV29-1 and TRBJ1-2. The CDR3 runs 11 residues. Germline CDR1 SQVTM, CDR2 ANQGSEA. The CDR3 loop is CSVDAEYGYTF.

The rearrangement links TRBV20-1 to TRBJ2-7; TCRdb lists TRBD1, though no DNA is available to test this call. This CDR3 comprises 13 residues. CDR1 is DFQATT and CDR2 is SNEGSKA in the germline V gene (reference sequence). CDR3 protein: CSVRGQGFYEQYF.

The rearrangement links TRBV6-2 or TRBV6-3 to TRBJ2-1; TCRdb indicates TRBD1, and absent DNA this call remains unverified. The CDR3 totals 15 residues. CDR1 is MNHEY, CDR2 SVGEGT, per germline. The CDR3 sequence is CASSTLTGNYNEQFF.

The chain is built from TRBV7-2 and TRBJ2-5; the TRBD1 assignment by TCRdb is unverifiable without DNA. This CDR3 region has 17 residues. Per germline, CDR1 SGHTA and CDR2 FQGNSA. CDR3 sequence reads: CASSLGSKRGGQETQYF.

This chain joins TRBV20-1 and TRBJ2-3. CDR3 size: 14 residues. The germline V gene encodes CDR1 DFQATT and CDR2 SNEGSKA (reference sequence). The CDR3 region is CSARDDVWLDTQYF.

The gene calls are TRBV5-1 and TRBJ1-1. This CDR3 is built from 15 residues. Germline loops: CDR1 SGHRS, CDR2 YFSETQ. CDR3 amino acids: CASSLVLGQNTEAFF.

CDR3 loop: CSVEVVAGPTQSTDTQYF. The V and J genes are TRBV29-1 and TRBJ2-3; TCRdb returns TRBD2, unconfirmable since there is no DNA. The CDR3 runs to 18 residues. Germline V gene sequence: CDR1 SQVTM, CDR2 ANQGSEA.

The V call is TRBV9, the J call TRBJ1-2. The CDR3 is 15 residues long. Germline values: CDR1 SGDLS, CDR2 YYNGEE. CDR3 amino acids: CASSVAEGLSYGYTF.

The gene calls are TRBV6-6 and TRBJ2-7; the TCRdb call, TRBD2, lacks DNA for checking. The CDR3 spans 16 residues. Germline CDR1 MNHNY, CDR2 SVGAGI (reference sequence). CDR3 sequence reads: CASSLLAGTSSYEQYF.

The rearrangement uses TRBV13 and TRBJ2-3; the D gene TCRdb calls, TRBD2, cannot be checked with no DNA. The germline V gene encodes CDR1 PRHDT and CDR2 FYEKMQ (reference sequence). The CDR3 has 15 residues. This CDR3 reads CASSPGLASTDTQYF.

The CDR3 loop reads CSVELAVQYNEQFF. J is TRBJ2-1 and V is TRBV29-1. The CDR3 spans 14 residues. Germline CDR1 and CDR2: SQVTM and ANQGSEA.

This chain uses TRBV4-3 with TRBJ1-2; TCRdb selects TRBD1, and the lack of DNA leaves this call unchecked. CDR1 and CDR2 (germline): LGHNA, YSLEER. CDR3 length: 17 amino acids. The CDR3 reads CASSQDRMARGPYGYTF.

The J gene is TRBJ2-2, the V gene TRBV5-1. Germline lookup yields CDR1 SGHRS and CDR2 YFSETQ. This CDR3 comprises 14 residues. CDR3: CASSSNLNTGELFF. Drawing the rest from reference TRBV5-1 and TRBJ2-2, the complete variable domain is KAGVTQTPRYLIKTRGQQVTLSCSPISGHRSVSWYQQTPGQGLQFLFEYFSETQRNKGNFPGRFSGRQFSNSRSEMNVSTLELGDSALYLCASSSNLNTGELFFGEGSRLTVL.

The rearrangement joins TRBV29-1 to TRBJ2-1; TCRdb proposes TRBD1, but this gene call is untestable without DNA. CDR3 length: 12 amino acids. Germline CDR1 and CDR2: SQVTM and ANQGSEA. This CDR3 reads CSVGQEYNEQFF.

The chain is built from TRBV6-5 and TRBJ2-5; no DNA is available, so the TRBD2 call from TCRdb remains unchecked. Germline assignment: CDR1 MNHEY and CDR2 SVGAGI. The CDR3 contains 16 residues. The CDR3: CASSPQSGGSQETQYF.

CDR3 loop: CASSPGHIYNEQFF. The chain employs TRBV5-6 and TRBJ2-1; TCRdb designates TRBD1, a call that cannot be tested without DNA. The CDR3 is made up of 14 amino acids. The germline CDR1 and CDR2 sequences are SGHDT and YYEEEE.

The chain has TRBV7-3 and TRBJ1-1; absent DNA, TCRdb's TRBD1 call cannot be checked. The CDR3 is 15 amino acids. Germline-derived CDR1 and CDR2 are SGHTA and FQGTGA. The CDR3 loop reads CASSPGAGDPTEAFF.

This chain uses TRBV20-1 with TRBJ2-1; the TRBD1 assignment by TCRdb is unverifiable without DNA. In germline, CDR1 is DFQATT, CDR2 SNEGSKA (reference sequence). This CDR3 is 13 amino acids long. This CDR3 reads CSARRDTYNEQFF.

This chain links TRBV12-3 or TRBV12-4 with TRBJ2-2; TCRdb designates TRBD1, a call that cannot be tested without DNA. The CDR3 extends over 17 amino acids. CDR3 sequence reads: CASSFHPSLGGTGELFF.

The chain employs TRBV15 and TRBJ2-7. This CDR3 spans 15 amino acids. The germline V gene has CDR1 LNHNV and CDR2 YYDKDF (reference sequence). CDR3 protein: CATSRERTDSYEQYF.

CDR3 in amino acids: CASSLAGADTDTQYF. V is TRBV12-3 or TRBV12-4 and J is TRBJ2-3; TCRdb reports TRBD1, a call that lacks DNA to check it against. This CDR3 contains 15 residues.

The V call is TRBV7-9, the J call TRBJ2-5. CDR3 length equals 13 residues. Germline V CDR1 and CDR2: SEHNR, FQNEAQ (reference sequence). The chain's CDR3 is CASSLDYQETQYF.

This rearrangement joins TRBV4-1 to TRBJ1-1; TCRdb returns TRBD1, unconfirmable since there is no DNA. Germline loops: CDR1 MGHRA, CDR2 YSYEKL. This CDR3 comprises 14 residues. CDR3: CASSPTGAHTEAFF.

The chain links TRBV28 to TRBJ2-5; there is no DNA to check the TCRdb D call of TRBD1. This CDR3 region has 16 residues. In germline, CDR1 is MDHEN, CDR2 SYDVKM. CDR3: CASSLPGTGGQETQYF.

V and J are TRBV4-1 and TRBJ1-2. The germline CDR1 and CDR2 sequences are MGHRA and YSYEKL. The CDR3 has 15 residues. CDR3 sequence: CASSQDGLDNYGYTF.